This T cell receptor beta chain is from a study of cytomegalovirus exposure and HLA in healthy donors. Across the whole study: Genotyping of 400 or so donors showed that 80% to 85% belonged to the Caucasian-associated ancestry cluster. Study results and limitations: Fewer N-insertions (relative to the approximately 700-donor mean) were reportedly seen in an Asian-associated ancestry cluster in a later analysis. Later analysis suggested links between common viral pathogens and several top significant clusters.

Germline loops: CDR1 SGHTA, CDR2 FQGTGA. Trimming left V 8 bases short and J 4 bases short, with 14 bases between. This CDR3 region has 14 residues. To note about this clone: Its specificity is not known.

PCR involved 60 Vbeta and 13 Jbeta primers. This table comes from immunoSEQ multiplex PCR, and its TCRdb copy is limited to in-frame clones, with some not included. The sample data list around 140,000 clones. The clonotype was recovered from a man aged 18 to 29 in good health and CMV-seronegative. What was sequenced was PBMCs. The rearrangement uses TRBV7-3 and TRBJ2-2; D remains ambiguous. In nucleotides, the CDR3 is TGTGCCAGCGGTTACGGCGGCACCACCGGGGAGCTGTTTTTT. Amino acids: CASGYGGTTGELFF.